The 10 T cell receptor beta chains presented below share a single source sample, sequenced in a study of OX40 agonist ivuxolimab in advanced cancers. Receptor amplification or capture employed the immunoSEQ multiplex PCR assay. TCRdb's version of the immuneACCESS table is confined to in-frame rearrangements and falls short of the full clone set. An unresolved V gene accounts for under half of the shortfall where checked; the remainder is of unknown origin. This sample is represented by around 74,000 clones; roughly 91% of them were singletons. Clones ranked in the top ten supply around 2.4% of the sample. Sequencing used CD4+ or CD8+ T cells sorted from blood, obtained in a trial of the OX40 agonist ivuxolimab. These receptors all come from an adult with an advanced solid tumor such as melanoma, head and neck, liver or kidney cancer.

Ten or more counts support this clone. The chain couples TRBV5-1 to TRBJ1-6; TRBD1 is a possible D gene (5 bases). CDR1 is SGHRS and CDR2 is YFSETQ in the germline V gene. The CDR3 covers 14 residues. V lost 4 bases and J lost 13, with 18 bases in between. The CDR3 DNA is TGCGCCAGCAGCAACCGGGACCCCCATGTGCCCCTCCACTTT. This translates into CASSNRDPHVPLHF. Full variable domain (missing parts from reference TRBV5-1 and TRBJ1-6): KAGVTQTPRYLIKTRGQQVTLSCSPISGHRSVSWYQQTPGQGLQFLFEYFSETQRNKGNFPGRFSGRQFSNSRSEMNVSTLELGDSALYLCASSNRDPHVPLHFGNGTRLTVT.

The chain joins TRBV5-4 to TRBJ1-1; TRBD1 matches 9 bases. J was trimmed by 5 bases and V by 5 bases; bases with no gene match: 7. Germline V gives CDR1 SGHNT, CDR2 YYREEE (reference sequence). The CDR3 length is 14 residues. The CDR3 nucleotides read TGTGCCAGCAGGAAACAGGGGGCTGGAACTGAAGCTTTCTTT. Protein product: CASRKQGAGTEAFF. The whole variable domain, remainder taken from reference TRBV5-4 and TRBJ1-1, is ETGVTQSPTHLIKTRGQQVTLRCSSQSGHNTVSWYQQALGQGPQFIFQYYREEENGRGNFPPRFSGLQFPNYSSELNVNALELDDSALYLCASRKQGAGTEAFFGQGTRLTVV.

This clone was observed once. This CDR3 is CASADRGMNTEAFF. The CDR3 DNA sequence: TGTGCCAGCGCCGACAGGGGCATGAACACTGAAGCTTTCTTT. The chain is built from TRBV18 and TRBJ1-1; the match to TRBD1 covers 8 bases. Germline V gene sequence: CDR1 KGHSH, CDR2 LQKENI. Losses at the gene ends were 8 bases for V and 0 bases for J; bases not matched to a gene: 5. The CDR3 is made up of 14 amino acids.

The CDR3 here is CAWSRGISGTQYF. The CDR3 nucleotides read TGTGCCTGGAGTCGAGGTATCTCGGGTACGCAGTATTTT. The V gene is TRBV30, the J gene TRBJ2-3; D remains ambiguous. Trimming removed 2 bases from V and 8 bases from J, with 14 bases in between. This CDR3 is 13 amino acids long. Germline CDR1 reads GTSNPN; CDR2 reads SVGIG (reference sequence).

This chain joins TRBV9 and TRBJ2-5; D not certain. The V end lost 4 bases, the J end lost 1 base, and 2 bases lay between the germline ends. The CDR3 covers 11 residues. Per germline, CDR1 SGDLS and CDR2 YYNGEE. The CDR3 coding sequence is TGTGCCAGCAGCCCCCAAGAGACCCAGTACTTC. Translating gives CASSPQETQYF.

This rearrangement joins TRBV27 to TRBJ1-6; D gene ambiguous. With 2 bases removed from V and 4 bases from J, the gap between germline ends came to 12 bases. The CDR3 is made up of 16 amino acids. Germline CDR1 reads MNHEY; CDR2 reads SMNVEV (reference sequence). The CDR3 DNA is TGTGCCAGCAGTTTAGTTGCAGGTTCTTATAATTCACCCCTCCACTTT. Encoded protein: CASSLVAGSYNSPLHF.

This chain joins TRBV2 and TRBJ1-4, with D possibly being TRBD1 (6 bases). This CDR3 is built from 15 residues. Germline V CDR1 and CDR2: SNHLY, FYNNEI. Trimming pared 4 bases from V and 8 bases from J, leaving 17 bases between. CDR3 protein: CASSGPGGRLEKLFF. Written as DNA, the CDR3 is TGTGCCAGCAGTGGCCCCGGGGGGCGGTTGGAAAAACTGTTTTTT.

The chain joins TRBV28 to TRBJ2-1; D ambiguous. The V gene lost 4 bases and the J gene lost 5 bases, with 15 bases spanning the gap. The CDR3 consists of 15 residues. CDR1 and CDR2 from the germline V gene are MDHEN and SYDVKM. The CDR3 is CASSSPGGYNNEQFF. CDR3 bases: TGTGCCAGCAGTTCCCCAGGCGGTTATAACAATGAGCAGTTCTTC.

The sample holds one count of this clone. The rearrangement uses TRBV9 and TRBJ1-1; D is undetermined. Trimming took off 4 bases at V and 4 bases at J, with 17 bases between the two ends. Germline values: CDR1 SGDLS, CDR2 YYNGEE. This CDR3 region has 15 residues. DNA of the CDR3: TGTGCCAGCAGCCCCACGGACCTCCTTTTCACTGAAGCTTTCTTT. It specifies CASSPTDLLFTEAFF.

The gene calls are TRBV2 and TRBJ1-1; D unresolved. V lost 7 bases, J lost 5 bases, and 17 bases lay in between. The CDR3 consists of 14 residues. Per the germline V gene, CDR1 is SNHLY and CDR2 is FYNNEI. CDR3 loop: CASTYQESRTEAFF. Here the CDR3 DNA reads TGTGCCAGCACTTACCAGGAATCAAGGACTGAAGCTTTCTTT.